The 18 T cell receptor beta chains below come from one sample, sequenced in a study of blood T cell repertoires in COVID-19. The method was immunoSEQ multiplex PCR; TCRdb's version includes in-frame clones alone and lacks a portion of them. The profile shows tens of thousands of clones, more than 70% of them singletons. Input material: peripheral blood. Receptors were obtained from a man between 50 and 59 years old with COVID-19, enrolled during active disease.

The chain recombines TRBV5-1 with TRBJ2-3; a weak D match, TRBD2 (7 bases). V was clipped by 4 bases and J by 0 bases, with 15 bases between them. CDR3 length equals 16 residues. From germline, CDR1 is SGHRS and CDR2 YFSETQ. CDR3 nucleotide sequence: TGCGCCAGCAGCCCCTCGGGGGGCTACAGCACAGATACGCAGTATTTT. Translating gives CASSPSGGYSTDTQYF. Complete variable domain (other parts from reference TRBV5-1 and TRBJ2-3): KAGVTQTPRYLIKTRGQQVTLSCSPISGHRSVSWYQQTPGQGLQFLFEYFSETQRNKGNFPGRFSGRQFSNSRSEMNVSTLELGDSALYLCASSPSGGYSTDTQYFGPGTRLTVL.

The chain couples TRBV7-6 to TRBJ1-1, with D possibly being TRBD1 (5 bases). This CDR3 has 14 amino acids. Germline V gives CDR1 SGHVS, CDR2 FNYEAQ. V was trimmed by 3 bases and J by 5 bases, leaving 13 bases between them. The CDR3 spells CASSFSREGTEAFF. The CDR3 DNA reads TGTGCCAGCAGCTTTAGCAGGGAGGGGACTGAAGCTTTCTTT.

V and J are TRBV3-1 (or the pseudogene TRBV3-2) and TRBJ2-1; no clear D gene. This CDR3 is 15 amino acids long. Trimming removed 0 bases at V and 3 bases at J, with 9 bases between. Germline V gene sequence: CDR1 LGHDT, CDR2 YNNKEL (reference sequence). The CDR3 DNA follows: TGTGCCAGCAGCCAAGATCGGTCTTACTACAATGAGCAGTTCTTC. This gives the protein CASSQDRSYYNEQFF.

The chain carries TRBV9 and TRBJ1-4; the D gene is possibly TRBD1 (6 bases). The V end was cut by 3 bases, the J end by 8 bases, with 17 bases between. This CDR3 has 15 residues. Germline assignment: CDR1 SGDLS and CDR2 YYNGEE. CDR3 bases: TGTGCCAGCAGCGCGGGGGGGCCTAGAGGCGAAAAACTGTTTTTT. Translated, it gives CASSAGGPRGEKLFF. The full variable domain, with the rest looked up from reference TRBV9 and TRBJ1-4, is DSGVTQTPKHLITATGQRVTLRCSPRSGDLSVYWYQQSLDQGLQFLIQYYNGEERAKGNILERFSAQQFPDLHSELNLSSLELGDSALYFCASSAGGPRGEKLFFGSGTQLSVL.

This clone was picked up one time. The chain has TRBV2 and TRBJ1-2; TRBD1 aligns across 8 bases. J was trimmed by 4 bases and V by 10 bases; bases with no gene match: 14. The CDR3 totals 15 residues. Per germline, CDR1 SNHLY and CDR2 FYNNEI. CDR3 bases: TGTGCCACCGAAACTTCCAGGGGGCAGGTCTATGGCTACACCTTC. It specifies CATETSRGQVYGYTF.

The CDR3 here is CASSSGQSNEKLFF. The CDR3 DNA reads as TGTGCCAGCAGTTCCGGACAGTCAAATGAAAAACTGTTTTTT. The chain is built from TRBV9 and TRBJ1-4; the D gene is possibly TRBD1 (6 bases). CDR1 is SGDLS and CDR2 is YYNGEE in the germline V gene. The ends were cut back, 5 bases at V and 5 bases at J, with 13 bases in the middle. CDR3 length: 14 amino acids.

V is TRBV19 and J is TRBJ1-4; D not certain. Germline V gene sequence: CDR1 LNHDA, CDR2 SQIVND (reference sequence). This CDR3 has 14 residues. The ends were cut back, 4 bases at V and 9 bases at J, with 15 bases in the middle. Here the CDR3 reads CASSTLVASQKLFF. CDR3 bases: TGTGCCAGTAGTACTCTCGTGGCCTCTCAAAAACTGTTTTTT.

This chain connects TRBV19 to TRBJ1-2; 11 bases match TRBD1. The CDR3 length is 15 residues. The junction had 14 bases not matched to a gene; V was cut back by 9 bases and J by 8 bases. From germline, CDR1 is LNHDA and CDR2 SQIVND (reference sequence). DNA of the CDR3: TGTGCCAGCTCCCCGGCCGGGACAGGGGGAAGAGGCTACACCTTC. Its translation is CASSPAGTGGRGYTF.

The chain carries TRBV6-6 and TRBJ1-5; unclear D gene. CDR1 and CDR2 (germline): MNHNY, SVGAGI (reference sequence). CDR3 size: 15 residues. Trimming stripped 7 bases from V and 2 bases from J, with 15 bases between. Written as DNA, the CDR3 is TGTGCCAGCACCAGAGCAGCGGCGGGCAATCAGCCCCAGCATTTT. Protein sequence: CASTRAAAGNQPQHF.

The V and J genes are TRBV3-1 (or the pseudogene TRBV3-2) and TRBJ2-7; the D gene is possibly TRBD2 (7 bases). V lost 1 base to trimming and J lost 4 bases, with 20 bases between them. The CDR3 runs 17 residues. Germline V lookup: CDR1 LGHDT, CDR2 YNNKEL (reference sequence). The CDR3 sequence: CASSQGLTGRVLYEQYF. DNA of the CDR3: TGTGCCAGCAGCCAAGGTCTAACAGGGAGGGTATTGTACGAGCAGTACTTC.

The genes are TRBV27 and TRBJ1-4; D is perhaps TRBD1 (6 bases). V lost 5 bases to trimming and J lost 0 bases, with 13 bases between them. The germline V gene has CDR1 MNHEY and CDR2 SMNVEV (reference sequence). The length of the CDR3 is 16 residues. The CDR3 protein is CASSKNRVSTNEKLFF. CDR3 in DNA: TGTGCCAGCAGTAAAAACAGGGTTTCAACTAATGAAAAACTGTTTTTT. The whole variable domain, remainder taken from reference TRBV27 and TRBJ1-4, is EAQVTQNPRYLITVTGKKLTVTCSQNMNHEYMSWYRQDPGLGLRQIYYSMNVEVTDKGDVPEGYKVSRKEKRNFPLILESPSPNQTSLYFCASSKNRVSTNEKLFFGSGTQLSVL.

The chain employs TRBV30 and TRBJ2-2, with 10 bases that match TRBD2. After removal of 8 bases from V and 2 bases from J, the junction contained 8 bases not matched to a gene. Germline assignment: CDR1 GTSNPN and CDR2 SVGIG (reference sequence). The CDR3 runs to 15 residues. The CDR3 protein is CAPLLAGPNTGELFF. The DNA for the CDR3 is TGTGCCCCCTTACTAGCGGGGCCTAACACCGGGGAGCTGTTTTTT.

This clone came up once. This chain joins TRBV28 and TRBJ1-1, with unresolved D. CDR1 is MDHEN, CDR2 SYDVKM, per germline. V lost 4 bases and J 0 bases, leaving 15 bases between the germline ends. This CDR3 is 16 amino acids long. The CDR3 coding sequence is TGTGCCAGCAGTTCACCCCCAAGCCTCATGAACACTGAAGCTTTCTTT. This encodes CASSSPPSLMNTEAFF.

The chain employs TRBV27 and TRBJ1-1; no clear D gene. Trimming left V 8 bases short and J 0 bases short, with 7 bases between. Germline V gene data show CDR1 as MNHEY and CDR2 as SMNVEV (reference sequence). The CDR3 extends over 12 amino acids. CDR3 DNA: TGTGCCAGCCGCACAGTGAACACTGAAGCTTTCTTT. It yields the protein CASRTVNTEAFF.

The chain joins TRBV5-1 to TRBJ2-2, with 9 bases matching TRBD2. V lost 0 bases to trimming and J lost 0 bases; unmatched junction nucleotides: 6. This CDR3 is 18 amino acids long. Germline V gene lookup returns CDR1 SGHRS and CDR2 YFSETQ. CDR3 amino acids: CASSLAEASGANTGELFF. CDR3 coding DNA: TGCGCCAGCAGCTTGGCCGAGGCTAGCGGGGCGAACACCGGGGAGCTGTTTTTT.

CDR3 loop: CASSLVGTVNTEAFF. In nucleotides, the CDR3 is TGTGCCAGCAGCTTGGTTGGGACAGTGAACACTGAAGCTTTCTTT. V is TRBV5-4 and J is TRBJ1-1; 7 bases match TRBD1. V lost 0 bases, J lost 0 bases, and 2 bases stayed unmatched. This CDR3 spans 15 amino acids. The germline V gene encodes CDR1 SGHNT and CDR2 YYREEE (reference sequence).

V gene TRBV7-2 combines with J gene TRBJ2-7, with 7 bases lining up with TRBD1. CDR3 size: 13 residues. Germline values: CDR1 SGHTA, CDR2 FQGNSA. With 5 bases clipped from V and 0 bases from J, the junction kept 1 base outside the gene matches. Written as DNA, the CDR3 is TGTGCCAGCAGCGCAGGGGGCTCCTACGAGCAGTACTTC. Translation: CASSAGGSYEQYF.

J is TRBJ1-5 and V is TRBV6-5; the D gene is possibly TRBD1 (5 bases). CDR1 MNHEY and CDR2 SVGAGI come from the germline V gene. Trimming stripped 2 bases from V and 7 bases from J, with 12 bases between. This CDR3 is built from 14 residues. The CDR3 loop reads CASSYDGAGQPQHF. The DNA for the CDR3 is TGTGCCAGCAGTTACGATGGGGCGGGGCAGCCCCAGCATTTT.